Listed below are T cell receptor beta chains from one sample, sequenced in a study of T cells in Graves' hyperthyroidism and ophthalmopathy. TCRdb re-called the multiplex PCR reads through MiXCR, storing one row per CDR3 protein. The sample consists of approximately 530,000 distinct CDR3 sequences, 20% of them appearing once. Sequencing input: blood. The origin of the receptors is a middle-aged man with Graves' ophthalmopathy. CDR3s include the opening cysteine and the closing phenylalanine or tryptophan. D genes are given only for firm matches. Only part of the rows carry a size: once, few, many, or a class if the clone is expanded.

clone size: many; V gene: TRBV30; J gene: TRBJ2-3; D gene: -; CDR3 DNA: TGTGCCTGGAGTGCGACTCGTCGGGGCACAGATACGCAGTATTTT; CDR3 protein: CAWSATRRGTDTQYF
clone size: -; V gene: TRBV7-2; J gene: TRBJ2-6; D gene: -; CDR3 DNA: TGTGCCAGCAGCCCGTGTGACAGGGACTACCTTATATCTGGGGCCAACGTCCTGACTTTC; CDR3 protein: CASSPCDRDYLISGANVLTF
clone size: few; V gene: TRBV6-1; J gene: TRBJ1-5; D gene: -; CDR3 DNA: TGTGCCAGCAGGGGCGTTGGGGGCAATCAGCCCCAGCATTTT; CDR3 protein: CASRGVGGNQPQHF
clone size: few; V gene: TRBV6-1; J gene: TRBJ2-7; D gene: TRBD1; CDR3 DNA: TGTGCCAGCAGGGCGGGACAGGGGGCTTCCTACGAGCAGTACTTC; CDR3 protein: CASRAGQGASYEQYF
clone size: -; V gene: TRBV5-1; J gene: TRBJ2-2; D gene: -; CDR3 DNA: TGCGCCAGCAGCAGGGAGCCAACCGGGGAGCTGTTTTTT; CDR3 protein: CASSREPTGELFF
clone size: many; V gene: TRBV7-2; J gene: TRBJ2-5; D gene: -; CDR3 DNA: TGTGCCAGCAGCTTAGCGCTCGTGGAGACCCAGTACTTC; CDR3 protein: CASSLALVETQYF
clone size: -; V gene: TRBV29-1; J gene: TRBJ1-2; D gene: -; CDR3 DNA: TGCAGCGTTGGAAGTCAGGGTATCGAGGGCTACACCTTC; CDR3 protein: CSVGSQGIEGYTF
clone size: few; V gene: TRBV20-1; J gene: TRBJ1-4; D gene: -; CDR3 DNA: TGCAGTGCTAGAAGGACAGTTGCAACTAATGAAAAACTGTTTTTT; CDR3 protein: CSARRTVATNEKLFF
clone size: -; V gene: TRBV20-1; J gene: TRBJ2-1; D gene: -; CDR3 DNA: TGCAGTGCTAGTCGGCATGAGCAGTTCTTC; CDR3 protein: CSASRHEQFF
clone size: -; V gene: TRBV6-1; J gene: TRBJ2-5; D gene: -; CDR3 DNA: TGTGCCAGCAGTGAACGCCCCTCGAGCTCAGAGGCCCAGTACTTC; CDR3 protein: CASSERPSSSEAQYF
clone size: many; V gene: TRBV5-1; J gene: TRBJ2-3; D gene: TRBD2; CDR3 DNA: TGCGCCAGCAGCTCCGGCGGGGGGGCCGGAGATACGCAGTATTTT; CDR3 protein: CASSSGGGAGDTQYF
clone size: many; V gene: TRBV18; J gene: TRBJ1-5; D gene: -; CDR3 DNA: TGTGCCAGCTCTCCCGACGGACTCCTTAATCAGCCCCAGCATTTT; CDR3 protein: CASSPDGLLNQPQHF
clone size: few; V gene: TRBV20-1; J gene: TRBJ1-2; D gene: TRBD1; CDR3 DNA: TGCAGTGCTAGAGAGAGAGGGCAGGGGGGGACAGGGTATGGCTACACCTTC; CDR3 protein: CSARERGQGGTGYGYTF
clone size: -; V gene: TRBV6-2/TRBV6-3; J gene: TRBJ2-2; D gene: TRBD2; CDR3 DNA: TGTGCCAGCCACAACCCCGGGGGGAACGCCGGGGAGCTGTTTTTT; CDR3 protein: CASHNPGGNAGELFF
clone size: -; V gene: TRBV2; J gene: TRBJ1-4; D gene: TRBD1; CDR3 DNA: TGTGCCAGCCTCAGGGGGAGCGCAACTAATGAAAAACTGTTTTTT; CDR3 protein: CASLRGSATNEKLFF
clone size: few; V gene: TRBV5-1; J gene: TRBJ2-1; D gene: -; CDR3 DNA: TGCGCCAGCAGCTCCCGGGTCCTAAGATTGAGCTCCTACAATGAGCAGTTCTTC; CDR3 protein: CASSSRVLRLSSYNEQFF
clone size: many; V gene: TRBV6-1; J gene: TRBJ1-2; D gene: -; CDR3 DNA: TGTGCCAGCAGTGGTACGGGGGCGCGAGGTGGCTACACCTTC; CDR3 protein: CASSGTGARGGYTF
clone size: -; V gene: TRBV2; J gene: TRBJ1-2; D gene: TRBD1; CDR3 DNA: TGTGCCAGCATAGGGGGCAGCCTCTATGGCTACACCTTC; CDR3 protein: CASIGGSLYGYTF
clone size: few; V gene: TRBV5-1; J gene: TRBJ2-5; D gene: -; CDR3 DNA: TGCGCCAGCAGCTCCGATGGGCGGACGGAAGAGACCCAGTACTTC; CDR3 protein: CASSSDGRTEETQYF
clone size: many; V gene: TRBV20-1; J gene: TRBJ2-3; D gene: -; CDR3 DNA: TGCAGTGCTAGAGATCTCTATAGAGCTAGCACCACAGATACGCAGTATTTT; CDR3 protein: CSARDLYRASTTDTQYF
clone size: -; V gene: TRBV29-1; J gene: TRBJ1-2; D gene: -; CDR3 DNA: TGCAGCGTTGAAGTCGGAGGGAATTATGGCTACACCTTC; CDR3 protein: CSVEVGGNYGYTF
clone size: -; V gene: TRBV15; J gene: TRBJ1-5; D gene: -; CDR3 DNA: TGTGCCACCAGCAGAAATCCCTACCGGGACGGGGCGAATCAGCCCCAGCATTTT; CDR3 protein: CATSRNPYRDGANQPQHF
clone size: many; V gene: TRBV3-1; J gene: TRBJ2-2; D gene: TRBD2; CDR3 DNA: TGTGCCAGCAGCCCCCTGACTAGCGGGAGTTCAATCGGGGAGCTGTTTTTT; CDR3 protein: CASSPLTSGSSIGELFF
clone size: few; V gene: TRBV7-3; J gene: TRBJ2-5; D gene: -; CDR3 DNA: TGTGCCAGCAGCGCACCGGGGGGCCCCCAGTACTTC; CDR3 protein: CASSAPGGPQYF
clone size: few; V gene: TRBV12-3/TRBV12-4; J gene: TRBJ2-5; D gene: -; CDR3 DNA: TGTGCCTCCGGTTCACGGGGGTGGGGCCAGGGGCAAGAGACCCAGTACTTC; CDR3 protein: CASGSRGWGQGQETQYF
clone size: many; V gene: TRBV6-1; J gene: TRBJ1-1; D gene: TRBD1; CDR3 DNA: TGTGCCAGCAGTGAAGCGACAGGGGCAAATCTGTCTGAAGCTTTCTTT; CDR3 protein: CASSEATGANLSEAFF
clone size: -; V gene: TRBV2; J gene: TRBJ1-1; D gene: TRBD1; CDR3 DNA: TGTGCCAGCAGTGAATTTCGACAGGGAGGAGACACTGAAGCTTTCTTT; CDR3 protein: CASSEFRQGGDTEAFF
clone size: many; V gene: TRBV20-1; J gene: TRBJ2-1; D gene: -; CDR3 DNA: TGCAGTGCTAGAAACCGGCGGGGCGAGAATGAGCAGTTCTTC; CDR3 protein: CSARNRRGENEQFF
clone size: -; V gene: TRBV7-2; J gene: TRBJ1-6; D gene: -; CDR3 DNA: TGTGCCAGCAGCCCGAGAAGGTTCAATAGATCACCCCTCCACTTT; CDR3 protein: CASSPRRFNRSPLHF
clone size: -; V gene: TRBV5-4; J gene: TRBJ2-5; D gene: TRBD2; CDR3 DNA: TGTGCCAGCAGCATCGGACTAGCGGGAGCTGTAAAGACCCAGTACTTC; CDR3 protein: CASSIGLAGAVKTQYF
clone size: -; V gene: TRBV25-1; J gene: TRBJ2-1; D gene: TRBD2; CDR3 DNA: TGTGCCACTAGGACTAGCGGGGGGCACAATGAGCAGTTCTTC; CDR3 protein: CATRTSGGHNEQFF
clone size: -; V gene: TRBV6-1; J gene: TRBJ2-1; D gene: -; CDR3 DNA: TGTGCCAGCAGACAACCCGGGGGGCGCGGCAATGAGCAGTTCTTC; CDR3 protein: CASRQPGGRGNEQFF
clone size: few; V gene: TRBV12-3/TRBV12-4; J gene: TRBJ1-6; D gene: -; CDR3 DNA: TGTGCCAGCAGTATACAGGGAATGGATTCACCCCTCCACTTT; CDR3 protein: CASSIQGMDSPLHF
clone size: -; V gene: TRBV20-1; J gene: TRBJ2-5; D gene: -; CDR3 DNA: TGCAGTGCTAATCCTTTCGGGACCTACCAAGAGACCCAGTACTTC; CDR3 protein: CSANPFGTYQETQYF
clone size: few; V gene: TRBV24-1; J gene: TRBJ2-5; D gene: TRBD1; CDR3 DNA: TGTGCCACCAGTGATTTTCGGGGACAGCTGGAGACCCAGTACTTC; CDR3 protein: CATSDFRGQLETQYF
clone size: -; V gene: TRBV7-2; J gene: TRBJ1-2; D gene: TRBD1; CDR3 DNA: TGTGCCAGCAGCTTACAGACAGGGACTAACTATGGCTACACCTTC; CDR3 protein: CASSLQTGTNYGYTF
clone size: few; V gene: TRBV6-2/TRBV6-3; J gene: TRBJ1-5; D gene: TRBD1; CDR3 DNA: TGCGCCAGTTTAACAGGGGTAGTCAATCAGCCCCAGCATTTT; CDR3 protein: CASLTGVVNQPQHF
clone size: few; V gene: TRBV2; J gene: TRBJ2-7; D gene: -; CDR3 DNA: TGTGCCAGCAGTGAGGGGGCTAGGCTCGAGCAGTACTTC; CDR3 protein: CASSEGARLEQYF
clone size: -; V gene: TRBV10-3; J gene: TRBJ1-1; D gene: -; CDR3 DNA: TGTGCCATCAGAGGAGACCTGAACACTGAAGCTTTCTTT; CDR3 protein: CAIRGDLNTEAFF
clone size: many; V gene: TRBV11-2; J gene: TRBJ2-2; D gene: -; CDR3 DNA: TGTGCCAGCAGCTCGGACAGGAACACCGGGGAGCTGTTTTTT; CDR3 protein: CASSSDRNTGELFF
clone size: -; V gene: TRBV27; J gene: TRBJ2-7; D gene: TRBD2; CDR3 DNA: TGTGCCAGCAGTTTATTCACCCCGGGACTAGCCTCCTACGAGCAGTACTTC; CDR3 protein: CASSLFTPGLASYEQYF
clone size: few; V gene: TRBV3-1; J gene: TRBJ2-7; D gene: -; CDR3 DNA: TGTGCCAGCAGCCAAGATCCAACGCTCGAGCAGTACTTC; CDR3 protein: CASSQDPTLEQYF
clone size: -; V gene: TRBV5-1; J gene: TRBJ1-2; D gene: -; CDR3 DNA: TGCGCCAGCAGGGGGGGAAGCAGCGGGCTAGATGGCTACACCTTC; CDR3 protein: CASRGGSSGLDGYTF
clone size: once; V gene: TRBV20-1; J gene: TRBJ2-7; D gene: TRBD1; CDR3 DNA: TGCAGTGCCGCATCGAGGGACAGGGAGATTGACGAGCAGTACTTC; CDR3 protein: CSAASRDREIDEQYF
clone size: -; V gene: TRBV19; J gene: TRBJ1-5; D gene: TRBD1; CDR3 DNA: TGTGCCAGTAGTAATTACAGGGGCGGGTCTGGCGATCAGCCCCAGCATTTT; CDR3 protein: CASSNYRGGSGDQPQHF
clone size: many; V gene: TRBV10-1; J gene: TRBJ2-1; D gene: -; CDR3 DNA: TGCGCCAGCAGTGAGTCCGGGACCTCATCGGGAGAGCAGTTCTTC; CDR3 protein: CASSESGTSSGEQFF
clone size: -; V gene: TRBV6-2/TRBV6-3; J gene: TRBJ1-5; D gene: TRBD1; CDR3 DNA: TGTGCCAGCAGTCCGGGACAGGGCAACGGGCGGCCCCAGCATTTT; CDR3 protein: CASSPGQGNGRPQHF
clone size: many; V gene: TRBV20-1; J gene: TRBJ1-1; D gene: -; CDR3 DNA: TGCAGTGCTAGAAGCGAAACTGAAGCTTTCTTT; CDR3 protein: CSARSETEAFF
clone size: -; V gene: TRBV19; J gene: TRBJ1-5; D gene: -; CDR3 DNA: TGTGCCAGTAGTCAGTCTTTTAGCAATCAGCCCCAGCATTTT; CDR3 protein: CASSQSFSNQPQHF
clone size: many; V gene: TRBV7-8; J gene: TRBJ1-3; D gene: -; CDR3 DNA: TGTGCCAGCAGCTCCGCTCCAGCAGTTTCCTCTGGAAACACCATATATTTT; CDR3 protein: CASSSAPAVSSGNTIYF
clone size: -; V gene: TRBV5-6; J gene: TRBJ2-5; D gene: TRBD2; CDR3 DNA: TGTGCCAGCAGCTCACTAGCGACGAAGACCCAGTACTTC; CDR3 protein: CASSSLATKTQYF
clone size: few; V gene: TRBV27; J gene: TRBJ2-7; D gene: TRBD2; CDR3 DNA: TGTGCCAGCAGAACTACCGGACTAGCGGGAATCTACGAGCAGTACTTC; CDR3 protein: CASRTTGLAGIYEQYF
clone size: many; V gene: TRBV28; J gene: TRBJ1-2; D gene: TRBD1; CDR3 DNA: TGTGCCAGCAGTCCCGGGACAGGGATGAATTTAGTAGATGGCTACACCTTC; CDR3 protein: CASSPGTGMNLVDGYTF
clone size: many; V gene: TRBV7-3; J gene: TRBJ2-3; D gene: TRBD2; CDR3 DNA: TGTGCCAGCAGCTTAGAAGCGGGGTTCACAGATACGCAGTATTTT; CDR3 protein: CASSLEAGFTDTQYF
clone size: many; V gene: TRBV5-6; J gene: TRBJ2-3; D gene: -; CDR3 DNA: TGTGCCAGCAGCTTGGGATCCTCCTCCACAGATACGCAGTATTTT; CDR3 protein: CASSLGSSSTDTQYF